This TCR beta chain stems from a study of blood T cell repertoires in COVID-19. The method was immunoSEQ multiplex PCR; TCRdb's version includes in-frame clones alone and lacks a portion of them. The data show about 160,000 clones, roughly 84% seen once. This CDR3 has 14 residues. Per the germline V gene, CDR1 is SGHRS and CDR2 is YFSETQ. V lost 5 bases and J lost 0, with 11 bases in between. This TCR came from a woman older than 75 with active or convalescent COVID-19. J is TRBJ1-2 and V is TRBV5-1; D is uncertain. The sequenced sample was peripheral blood. Here the CDR3 reads CASRVQTTNYGYTF. For the CDR3, the DNA is TGCGCCAGCAGGGTGCAGACAACTAACTATGGCTACACCTTC. Variable domain in full (rest from reference TRBV5-1 and TRBJ1-2): KAGVTQTPRYLIKTRGQQVTLSCSPISGHRSVSWYQQTPGQGLQFLFEYFSETQRNKGNFPGRFSGRQFSNSRSEMNVSTLELGDSALYLCASRVQTTNYGYTFGSGTRLTVV.